This TCR beta chain stems from a study of blood T cells in healthy people across ages. Using a J-beta primer mix together with a sample-barcoded 5' primer, a second PCR was run for roughly 6 to 12 cycles. Every molecule of cDNA carried a tag from a template-switch adaptor with 12 random nucleotides. MiXCR, applied by TCRdb to the 5' RACE reads, yields one record per CDR3 protein. Of about 1.7 million distinct CDR3 sequences in the sample, 28% were seen once. As for this clonotype: This could be a read error, since a much larger clone is one nucleotide away.

Germline-derived CDR1 and CDR2 are SQVTM and ANQGSEA. Trimming pared 3 bases from V and 3 bases from J, leaving 14 bases between. The CDR3 has 14 residues. The sequence derives from a woman aged 25 to 39 in good health. The rearrangement joins TRBV29-1 to TRBJ1-2; D possibly corresponds to TRBD1 (5 bases). Material: blood. The CDR3, as DNA: TGCAGCGTTGAGGCAGGGAGGGGATACTATGGCTACACCTTC. The encoded protein is CSVEAGRGYYGYTF. Combining the CDR3 with reference TRBV29-1 and TRBJ1-2 gives the whole variable domain SAVISQKPSRDICQRGTSLTIQCQVDSQVTMMFWYRQQPGQSLTLIATANQGSEATYESGFVIDKFPISRPNLTFSTLTVSNMSPEDSSIYLCSVEAGRGYYGYTFGSGTRLTVV.